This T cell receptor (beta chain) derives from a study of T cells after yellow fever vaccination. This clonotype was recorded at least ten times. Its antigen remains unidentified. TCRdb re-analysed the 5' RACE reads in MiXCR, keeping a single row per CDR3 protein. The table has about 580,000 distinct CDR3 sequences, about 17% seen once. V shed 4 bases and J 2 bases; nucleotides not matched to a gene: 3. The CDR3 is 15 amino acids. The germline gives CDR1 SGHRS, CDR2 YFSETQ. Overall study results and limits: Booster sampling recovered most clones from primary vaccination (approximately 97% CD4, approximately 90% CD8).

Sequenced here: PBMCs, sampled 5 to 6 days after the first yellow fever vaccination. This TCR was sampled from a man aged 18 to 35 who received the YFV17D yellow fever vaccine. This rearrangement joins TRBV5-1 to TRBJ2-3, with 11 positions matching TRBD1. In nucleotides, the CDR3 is TGCGCCAGCAGCCCTGGACAGGGGGCCACAGATACGCAGTATTTT. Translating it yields CASSPGQGATDTQYF.